These 7 T cell receptor beta chains came from one sample sequenced in a study of T cell repertoires in cytomegalovirus infection. Via MiXCR, TCRdb re-called the reads, giving one row per CDR3 protein. Of about 900,000 distinct CDR3 sequences listed, roughly 30% are singletons. No antigen has been identified for these receptors. The starting material was cultured CD8+ T cells from PBMCs, obtained from culture after CMV antigen stimulation. The receptors originated from a human donor in good health (CMV status not recorded). Some clones in this sample may be carry-over from other donors' samples.

This clonotype was detected only a few times. The chain carries TRBV12-3 or TRBV12-4 and TRBJ1-2; no clear D. Trimming stripped 6 bases from V and 4 bases from J, with 12 bases between. This CDR3 has 13 residues. This CDR3 is CASSTAASYGYTF. The DNA of the CDR3 is TGTGCCAGCAGCACCGCAGCGTCCTATGGCTACACCTTC.

This clonotype occurred many times. CDR3 nucleotide sequence: TGTGCCAGCAGCTTAGATCCCTCTAACTATGGCTACACCTTC. This sequence encodes CASSLDPSNYGYTF. The V and J genes are TRBV7-2 and TRBJ1-2; D is unclear. CDR1 and CDR2 from the germline V gene are SGHTA and FQGNSA. The CDR3 sequence is 14 residues long. Trimming took off 1 base at V and 0 bases at J, with 6 bases between the two ends.

This clonotype has ten or more counts. This sequence joins TRBV7-8 and TRBJ1-5; possibly TRBD1 for D (5 bases). V was shortened by 2 bases and J by 3 bases, with 8 bases between the two germline ends. The CDR3 length is 14 residues. Looked up from germline, CDR1 is SGHVS and CDR2 is FQNEAQ. The CDR3 sequence: CASSLLGHNQPQHF. The CDR3 DNA sequence: TGTGCCAGCAGCTTACTGGGGCACAATCAGCCCCAGCATTTT.

The rearrangement uses TRBV4-2 and TRBJ2-7, with TRBD1 as a possible D gene (6 bases). Germline CDR1 and CDR2: LGHNA and YNFKEQ. V gave up 0 bases and J gave up 2 bases, with 20 bases separating them. CDR3 length equals 18 residues. Written as DNA, the CDR3 is TGTGCCAGCAGCCAAGATATGGGGAAGGGAGCAGGGGCCTACGAGCAGTACGTC. This translates into CASSQDMGKGAGAYEQYV.

The rearrangement links TRBV6-1 to TRBJ2-5, with D perhaps matching TRBD1 or TRBD2 (5 bases each). The CDR3 spans 16 residues. Germline V gene sequence: CDR1 MNHNS, CDR2 SASEGT. V lost 6 bases and J 1 base, leaving 18 bases between the germline ends. The CDR3 DNA reads TGTGCCAGCAGAAGTCCGGGACGCCACTTCCAAGAGACCCAGTACTTC. This codes for CASRSPGRHFQETQYF.

This clonotype was detected a few times. The chain employs TRBV9 and TRBJ2-1; TRBD2 agrees at 10 bases. V trimming: 0 bases; J trimming: 3 bases; junction bases outside the gene matches: 3. The V gene's germline CDR1 is SGDLS and CDR2 YYNGEE. The CDR3 consists of 16 residues. The CDR3 is CASSVAIAGGYNEQFF. The CDR3 bases are TGTGCCAGCAGCGTAGCGATAGCGGGGGGCTACAATGAGCAGTTCTTC.

The genes are TRBV19 and TRBJ2-4; 8 bases line up with TRBD1. The germline V gene encodes CDR1 LNHDA and CDR2 SQIVND (reference sequence). This CDR3 is built from 16 residues. V lost 7 bases and J lost 2; bases outside the gene matches: 10. CDR3 in amino acids: CASTELRDRTKNIQYF. The DNA of the CDR3 is TGTGCCAGTACCGAACTCCGGGACAGGACCAAAAACATTCAGTACTTC.